One and the same sample provided the 19 T cell receptor beta chains below, sequenced in a study of cytomegalovirus exposure and HLA in healthy donors. The PCR was carried out with 60 Vbeta primers and 13 Jbeta primers. TCRdb keeps only in-frame clones here, not all; method: immunoSEQ multiplex PCR. The table shows 95,000 to 150,000 clones, with around four fifths occurring only once. Sequenced sample: PBMCs. The receptor source for this set is a man aged 35 to 55 in good health and CMV-seronegative.

The CDR3 sequence: CASSRFGGQASEQYF. The CDR3 bases are TGTGCCAGCAGCCGGTTCGGGGGGCAAGCTAGCGAGCAGTACTTC. This chain joins TRBV7-9 and TRBJ2-7; tentatively, D is TRBD2 (7 bases). The CDR3 runs to 15 residues. V lost 5 bases to trimming and J lost 6 bases, with 20 bases between them. CDR1 is SEHNR, CDR2 FQNEAQ, per germline (reference sequence).

This clone occurred once. This chain uses TRBV5-1 with TRBJ2-7, with 7 bases matching TRBD1. In germline, CDR1 is SGHRS, CDR2 YFSETQ. The junction had 9 bases not matched to a gene; V was cut back by 3 bases and J by 6 bases. The CDR3 is made up of 14 amino acids. CDR3 DNA sequence: TGCGCCAGCAGCTACCGACAGGGTCGAGGCGAGCAGTACTTC. Its protein product is CASSYRQGRGEQYF.

The chain links TRBV6-5 to TRBJ1-2, with a tentative D call TRBD1 (5 bases). The germline V gene encodes CDR1 MNHEY and CDR2 SVGAGI. With 7 bases removed from V and 3 bases from J, the gap between germline ends came to 15 bases. This CDR3 spans 14 amino acids. The CDR3 DNA reads TGTGCCAGCACCGCCGGCGGGGGGTACTATGGCTACACCTTC. It yields the protein CASTAGGGYYGYTF.

This rearrangement joins TRBV19 to TRBJ1-5; a weak D match, TRBD1 (5 bases). CDR3 size: 14 residues. V dropped 9 bases and J dropped 1 base, with 13 bases sitting between them. The V gene's germline CDR1 is LNHDA and CDR2 SQIVND (reference sequence). The CDR3 nucleotides read TGTGCCAGCCTACGCCAGGGAAGCAATCAGCCCCAGCATTTT. Its translation: CASLRQGSNQPQHF.

V is TRBV29-1 and J is TRBJ2-5; TRBD2 matches at 8 bases. Germline V gene data show CDR1 as SQVTM and CDR2 as ANQGSEA. CDR3 length: 12 residues. V was clipped by 6 bases and J by 3 bases; unmatched bases: 3. CDR3 bases: TGCAGCGTGGCGGGGGGAGAAGAGACCCAGTACTTC. Its translation is CSVAGGEETQYF.

This clone has more than one count but fewer than ten. The V call is TRBV4-3, the J call TRBJ2-3, with TRBD2 as a possible D gene (6 bases). V gave up 0 bases and J gave up 3 bases, with 19 bases separating them. The CDR3 runs 18 residues. Germline V gives CDR1 LGHNA, CDR2 YSLEER. Written as DNA, the CDR3 is TGCGCCAGCAGCCAAGATCAGTGGTGGGGCGGGAAGACAGATACGCAGTATTTT. The encoded protein is CASSQDQWWGGKTDTQYF.

The sample holds a few counts of this clone. The gene calls are TRBV6-4 and TRBJ1-5; D gene ambiguous. Germline V gives CDR1 MRHNA, CDR2 SNTAGT. CDR3 length: 14 amino acids. Trimming cost V 4 bases and J 6 bases, with 13 bases left between them. The CDR3 DNA reads as TGTGCCAGCAGTGGGGAGTTGGGTAGTCAGCCCCAGCATTTT. It translates to CASSGELGSQPQHF.

This chain uses TRBV6-5 with TRBJ1-4, with 7 nucleotides matching TRBD1. V lost 6 bases and J lost 4; bases outside the gene matches: 5. The germline gives CDR1 MNHEY, CDR2 SVGAGI. There are 14 residues in the CDR3. Here the CDR3 DNA reads TGTGCCAGCAGAACCGGGACAGTTAATGAAAAACTGTTTTTT. It encodes CASRTGTVNEKLFF.

The chain combines TRBV27 with TRBJ1-2; D uncertain. The CDR3 is 14 amino acids. The V end was cut by 4 bases, the J end by 4 bases, with 13 bases between. The V gene's germline CDR1 is MNHEY and CDR2 SMNVEV (reference sequence). In DNA form, the CDR3 reads TGTGCCAGCAGTTCGGCGGGCAGCATCTATGGCTACACCTTC. This translates into CASSSAGSIYGYTF.

The chain couples TRBV28 to TRBJ2-7; D may be TRBD1 (5 bases). There are 14 residues in the CDR3. V was clipped by 8 bases and J by 5 bases, with 19 bases between them. In germline, CDR1 is MDHEN, CDR2 SYDVKM. CDR3 in DNA: TGTGCCAGCCGTCCCCTGTCAGGGTACCACGAGCAGTACTTC. Its translation is CASRPLSGYHEQYF.

The chain links TRBV29-1 to TRBJ2-7; TRBD1 might be the D (5 bases). Deletions cut 6 bases from V and 0 bases from J, with 6 bases between. The CDR3 loop spans 11 amino acids. Per germline, CDR1 SQVTM and CDR2 ANQGSEA. DNA of the CDR3: TGCAGCGTAGGGGACTCCTACGAGCAGTACTTC. Its protein product is CSVGDSYEQYF.

This clone appeared a single time. The chain employs TRBV5-1 and TRBJ1-1, with 8 positions matching TRBD1. Germline-derived CDR1 and CDR2 are SGHRS and YFSETQ. The V gene end was trimmed by 5 bases and the J gene end by 1 base; junction bases not matched to a gene: 4. The CDR3 spans 14 residues. The chain's CDR3 is CASRPGTGNTEAFF. The CDR3 DNA sequence: TGCGCCAGCAGGCCCGGGACAGGGAACACTGAAGCTTTCTTT.

V usage is TRBV18 and J usage is TRBJ1-1, with D perhaps matching TRBD1 (6 bases). CDR3 size: 14 residues. V gave up 2 bases and J gave up 1 base, with 8 bases separating them. Germline CDR1 reads KGHSH; CDR2 reads LQKENI. The CDR3 sequence: CASSPDRRNTEAFF. CDR3 nucleotides: TGTGCCAGCTCACCAGACAGGAGGAACACTGAAGCTTTCTTT.

About this clone: One end of the junction fails to match germline, which may point to a read error. J is TRBJ2-7 and V is TRBV7-9; perhaps TRBD1 as D (6 bases). This CDR3 is 11 amino acids long. Germline CDR1 SEHNR, CDR2 FQNEAQ (reference sequence). CDR3 region: CSSIGGYEQYF. CDR3 DNA sequence: TGTTCCAGCATAGGGGGCTACGAGCAGTACTTC.

This chain connects TRBV4-2 to TRBJ1-2; a weak D match, TRBD1 (5 bases). CDR3 size: 13 residues. Germline CDR1 reads LGHNA; CDR2 reads YNFKEQ. With 5 bases removed from V and 5 bases from J, the gap between germline ends came to 12 bases. This CDR3 reads CASSFPDSYGYTF. CDR3 nucleotides: TGTGCCAGCAGCTTCCCCGACAGTTATGGCTACACCTTC.

This chain's CDR3 is CASSPPDRLGQPQHF. The CDR3 DNA reads TGTGCCAGCTCACCACCGGACAGGCTTGGTCAGCCCCAGCATTTT. This chain links TRBV18 with TRBJ1-5; TRBD1 matches 7 bases. CDR1 is KGHSH and CDR2 is LQKENI in the germline V gene. The CDR3 has 15 residues. With V trimmed by 0 bases and J by 6 bases, 5 bases remained unmatched.

The rearrangement joins TRBV28 to TRBJ1-4; 9 positions agree with TRBD1. Germline V lookup: CDR1 MDHEN, CDR2 SYDVKM. The CDR3 extends over 18 amino acids. With 2 bases clipped from V and 4 bases from J, the junction kept 11 bases outside the gene matches. CDR3 nucleotides: TGTGCCAGCAGTTTAATCGGACAGGGGACCGGGATTAATGAAAAACTGTTTTTT. Translating it yields CASSLIGQGTGINEKLFF.

This chain links TRBV18 with TRBJ1-2; maybe TRBD1 (5 bases). The CDR3 is made up of 14 amino acids. The V gene lost 3 bases and the J gene lost 0 bases, with 8 bases spanning the gap. Per the germline V gene, CDR1 is KGHSH and CDR2 is LQKENI. For the CDR3, the DNA is TGTGCCAGCTCACCGCAGGGTGCTAACTATGGCTACACCTTC. Its protein product is CASSPQGANYGYTF.

The gene calls are TRBV7-9 and TRBJ1-1; D is possibly TRBD1 (5 bases). Germline CDR1 reads SEHNR; CDR2 reads FQNEAQ (reference sequence). The CDR3 contains 14 residues. Trimming pared 3 bases from V and 10 bases from J, leaving 18 bases between. In nucleotides, the CDR3 is TGTGCCAGCAGCTTGACGGGGGAAGGGTTGGTAGCTTTCTTT. As protein: CASSLTGEGLVAFF.